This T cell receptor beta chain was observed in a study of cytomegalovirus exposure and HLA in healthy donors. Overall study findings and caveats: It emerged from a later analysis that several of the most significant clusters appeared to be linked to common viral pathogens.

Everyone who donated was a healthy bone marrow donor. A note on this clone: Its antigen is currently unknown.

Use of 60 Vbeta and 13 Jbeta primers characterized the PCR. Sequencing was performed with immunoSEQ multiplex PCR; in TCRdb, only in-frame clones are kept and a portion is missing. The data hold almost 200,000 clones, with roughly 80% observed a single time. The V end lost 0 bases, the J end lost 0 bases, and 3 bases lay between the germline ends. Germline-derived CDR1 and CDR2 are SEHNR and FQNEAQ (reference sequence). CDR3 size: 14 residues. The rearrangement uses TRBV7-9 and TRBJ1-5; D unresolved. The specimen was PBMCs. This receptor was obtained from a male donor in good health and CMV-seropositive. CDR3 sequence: CASSLAYSNQPQHF. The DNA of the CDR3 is TGTGCCAGCAGCTTAGCATATAGCAATCAGCCCCAGCATTTT.